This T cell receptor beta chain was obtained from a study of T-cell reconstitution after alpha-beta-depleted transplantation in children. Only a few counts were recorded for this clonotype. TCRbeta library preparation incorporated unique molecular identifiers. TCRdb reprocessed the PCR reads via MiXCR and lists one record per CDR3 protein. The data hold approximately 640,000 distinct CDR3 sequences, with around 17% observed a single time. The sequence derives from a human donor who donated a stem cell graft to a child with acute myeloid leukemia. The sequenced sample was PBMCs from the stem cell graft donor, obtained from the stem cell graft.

This CDR3 reads CASLPGTFPNTGELFF. The DNA of the CDR3 is TGTGCCAGCCTTCCCGGGACATTCCCGAACACCGGGGAGCTGTTTTTT. The rearrangement links TRBV27 to TRBJ2-2, with D possibly TRBD1 on 6 matching bases. The germline CDR1 and CDR2 sequences are MNHEY and SMNVEV (reference sequence). The CDR3 is 16 residues long. V lost 8 bases and J lost 0, with 16 bases in between.